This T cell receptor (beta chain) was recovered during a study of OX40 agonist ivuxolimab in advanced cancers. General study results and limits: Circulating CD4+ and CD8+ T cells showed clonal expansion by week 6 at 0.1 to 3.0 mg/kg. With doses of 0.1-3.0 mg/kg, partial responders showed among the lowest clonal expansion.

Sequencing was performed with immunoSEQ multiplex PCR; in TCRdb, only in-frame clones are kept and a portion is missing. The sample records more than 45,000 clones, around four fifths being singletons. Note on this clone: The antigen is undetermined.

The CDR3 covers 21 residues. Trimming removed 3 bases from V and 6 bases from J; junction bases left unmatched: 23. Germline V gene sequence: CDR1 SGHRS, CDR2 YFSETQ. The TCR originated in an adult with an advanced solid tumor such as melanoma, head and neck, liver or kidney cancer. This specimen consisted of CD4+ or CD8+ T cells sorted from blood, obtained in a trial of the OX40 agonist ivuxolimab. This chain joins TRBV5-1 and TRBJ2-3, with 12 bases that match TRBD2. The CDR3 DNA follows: TGCGCCAGCAGCTCATACGGCACTTCTAGCGGGGGGGCCCCGACGGTTGATACGCAGTATTTT. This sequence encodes CASSSYGTSSGGAPTVDTQYF. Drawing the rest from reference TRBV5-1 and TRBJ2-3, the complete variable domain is KAGVTQTPRYLIKTRGQQVTLSCSPISGHRSVSWYQQTPGQGLQFLFEYFSETQRNKGNFPGRFSGRQFSNSRSEMNVSTLELGDSALYLCASSSYGTSSGGAPTVDTQYFGPGTRLTVL.